This T cell receptor (beta chain) was recovered during a study of blood T cell repertoires in COVID-19. Study information: Samples representing acute and convalescent COVID-19 were sourced from the United States, Italy and Spain.

Enrolled through a virtual design, the participants were between roughly 18 and 90 years of age and came from about two dozen US areas. Cohorts were based on clinical histories the participants reported. In the authors' methods: Reference gene primer amplification in the assay estimated nucleated cell counts. This table comes from immunoSEQ multiplex PCR, and its TCRdb copy is limited to in-frame clones, with some not included. That table supplies the V and J calls and clone size; D and trimming were determined from the DNA. This sample has around 190,000 clones, with around four fifths found just once. Trimming pared 5 bases from V and 1 base from J, leaving 9 bases between. This CDR3 contains 14 residues. CDR1 is SGHTA, CDR2 FQGNSA, per germline.

This receptor was identified in a man in his forties who had recovered from COVID-19. Sequences were obtained from PBMCs or T cells enriched from blood (not recorded which). The chain links TRBV7-2 to TRBJ2-4, with D possibly being TRBD1 (6 bases). Here the CDR3 reads CASSTQGAKNIQYF. The CDR3 nucleotides are TGTGCCAGCAGCACCCAGGGGGCCAAAAACATTCAGTACTTC.